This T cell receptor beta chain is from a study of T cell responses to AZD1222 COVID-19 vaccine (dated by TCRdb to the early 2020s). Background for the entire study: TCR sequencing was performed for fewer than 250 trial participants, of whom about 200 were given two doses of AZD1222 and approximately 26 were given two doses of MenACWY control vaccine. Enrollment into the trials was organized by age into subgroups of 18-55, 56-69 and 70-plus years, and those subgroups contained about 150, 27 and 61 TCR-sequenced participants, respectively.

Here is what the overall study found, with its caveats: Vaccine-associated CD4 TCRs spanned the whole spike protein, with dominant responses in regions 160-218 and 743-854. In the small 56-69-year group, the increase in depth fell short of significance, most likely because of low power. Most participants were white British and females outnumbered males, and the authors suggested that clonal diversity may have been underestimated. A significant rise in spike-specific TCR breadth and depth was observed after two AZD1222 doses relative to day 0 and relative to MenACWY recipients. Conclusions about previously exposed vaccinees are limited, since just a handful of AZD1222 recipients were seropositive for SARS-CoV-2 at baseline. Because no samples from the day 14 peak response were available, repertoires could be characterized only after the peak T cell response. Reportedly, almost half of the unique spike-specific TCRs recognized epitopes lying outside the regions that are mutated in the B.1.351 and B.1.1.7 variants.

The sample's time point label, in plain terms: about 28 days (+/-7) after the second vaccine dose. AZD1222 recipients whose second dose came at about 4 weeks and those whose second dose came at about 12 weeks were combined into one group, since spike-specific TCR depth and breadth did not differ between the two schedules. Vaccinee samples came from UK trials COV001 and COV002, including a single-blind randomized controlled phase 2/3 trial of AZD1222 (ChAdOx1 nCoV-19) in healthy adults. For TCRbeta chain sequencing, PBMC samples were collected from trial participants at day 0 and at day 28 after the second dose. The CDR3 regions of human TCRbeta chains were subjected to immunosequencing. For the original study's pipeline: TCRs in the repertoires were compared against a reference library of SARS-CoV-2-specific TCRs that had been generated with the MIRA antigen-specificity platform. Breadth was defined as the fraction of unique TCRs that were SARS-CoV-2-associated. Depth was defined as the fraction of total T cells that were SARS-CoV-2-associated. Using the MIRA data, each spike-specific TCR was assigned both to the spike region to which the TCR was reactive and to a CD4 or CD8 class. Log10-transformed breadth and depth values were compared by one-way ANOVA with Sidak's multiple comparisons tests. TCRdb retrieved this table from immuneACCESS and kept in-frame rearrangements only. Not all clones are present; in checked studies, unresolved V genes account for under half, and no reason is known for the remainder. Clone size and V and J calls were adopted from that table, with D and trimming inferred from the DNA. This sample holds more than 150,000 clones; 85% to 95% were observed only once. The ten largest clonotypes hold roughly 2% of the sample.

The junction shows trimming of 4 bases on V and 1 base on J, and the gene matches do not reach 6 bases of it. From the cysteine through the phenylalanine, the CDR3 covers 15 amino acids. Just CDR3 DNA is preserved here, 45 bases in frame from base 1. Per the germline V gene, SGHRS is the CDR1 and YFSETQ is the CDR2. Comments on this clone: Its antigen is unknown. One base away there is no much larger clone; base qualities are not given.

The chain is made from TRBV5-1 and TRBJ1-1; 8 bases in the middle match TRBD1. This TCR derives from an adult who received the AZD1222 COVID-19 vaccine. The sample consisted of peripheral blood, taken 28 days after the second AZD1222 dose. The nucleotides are TGCGCCAGCAGCAGAACTGGACAGGGGAACACTGAAGCTTTCTTT. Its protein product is CASSRTGQGNTEAFF.